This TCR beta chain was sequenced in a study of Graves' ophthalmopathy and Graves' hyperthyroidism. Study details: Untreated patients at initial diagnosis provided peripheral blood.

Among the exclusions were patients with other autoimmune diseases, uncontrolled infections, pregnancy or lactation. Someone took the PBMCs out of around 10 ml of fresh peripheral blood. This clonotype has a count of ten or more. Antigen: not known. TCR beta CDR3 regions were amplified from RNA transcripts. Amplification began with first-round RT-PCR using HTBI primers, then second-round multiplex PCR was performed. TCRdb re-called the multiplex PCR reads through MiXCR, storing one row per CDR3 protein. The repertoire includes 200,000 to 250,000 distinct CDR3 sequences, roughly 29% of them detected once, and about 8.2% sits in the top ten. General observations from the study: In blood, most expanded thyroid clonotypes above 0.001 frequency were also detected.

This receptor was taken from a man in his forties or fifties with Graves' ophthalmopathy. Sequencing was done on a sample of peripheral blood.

CDR3 amino acids: CSADTTGAGGYTF. Written as DNA, the CDR3 is TGCAGTGCGGACACGACAGGGGCCGGCGGCTACACCTTC. The V gene is TRBV20-1, the J gene TRBJ1-2, with 8 bases that match TRBD1. Germline lookup yields CDR1 DFQATT and CDR2 SNEGSKA (reference sequence). Unmatched junction bases numbered 11, after V lost 6 bases and J lost 8 bases. CDR3 length: 13 residues.